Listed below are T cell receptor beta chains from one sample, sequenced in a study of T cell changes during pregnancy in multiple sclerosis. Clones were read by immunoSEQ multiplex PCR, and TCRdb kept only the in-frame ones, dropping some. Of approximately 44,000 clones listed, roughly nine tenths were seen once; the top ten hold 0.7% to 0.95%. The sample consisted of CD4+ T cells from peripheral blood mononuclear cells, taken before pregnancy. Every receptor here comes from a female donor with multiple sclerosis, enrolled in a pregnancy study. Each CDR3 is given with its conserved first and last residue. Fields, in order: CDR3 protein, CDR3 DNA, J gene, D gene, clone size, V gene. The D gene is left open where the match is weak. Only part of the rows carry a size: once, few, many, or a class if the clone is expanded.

cdr3_aa: CASSYTGTPDYEQYF; cdr3_nt: TGTGCCAGCAGCTATACTGGGACACCGGACTACGAGCAGTACTTC; j_call: TRBJ2-7; d_call: -; clone_size: -; v_call: TRBV5-6
cdr3_aa: CASSIGGVTDTQYF; cdr3_nt: TGTGCCAGTAGTATCGGAGGGGTAACAGATACGCAGTATTTT; j_call: TRBJ2-3; d_call: -; clone_size: few; v_call: TRBV19
cdr3_aa: CASSYSRIAETQYF; cdr3_nt: TGTGCCAGCAGTTACTCAAGGATAGCAGAGACCCAGTACTTC; j_call: TRBJ2-5; d_call: -; clone_size: -; v_call: TRBV6-5
cdr3_aa: CASSARLAGTGELFF; cdr3_nt: TGTGCCAGCAGCGCCCGACTAGCGGGCACCGGGGAGCTGTTTTTT; j_call: TRBJ2-2; d_call: TRBD2; clone_size: -; v_call: TRBV9
cdr3_aa: CASSSFGTGGSYEQYF; cdr3_nt: TGTGCCAGCAGCTCATTTGGGACAGGGGGCTCCTACGAGCAGTACTTC; j_call: TRBJ2-7; d_call: TRBD1; clone_size: -; v_call: TRBV7-9
cdr3_aa: CASSTLAGGSEQYF; cdr3_nt: TGTGCCAGCAGTACCCTAGCGGGGGGGTCCGAGCAGTACTTC; j_call: TRBJ2-7; d_call: TRBD2; clone_size: few; v_call: TRBV6-5
cdr3_aa: CASSVSRNTGELFF; cdr3_nt: TGTGCCAGTAGTGTCTCCCGGAACACCGGGGAGCTGTTTTTT; j_call: TRBJ2-2; d_call: -; clone_size: -; v_call: TRBV19
cdr3_aa: CASSRRERETQYF; cdr3_nt: TGTGCCAGTAGTAGGAGGGAGCGAGAGACCCAGTACTTC; j_call: TRBJ2-5; d_call: -; clone_size: once; v_call: TRBV19
cdr3_aa: CASSRQLSNYGYTF; cdr3_nt: TGTGCCAGCAGTCGACAGCTTTCCAACTATGGCTACACCTTC; j_call: TRBJ1-2; d_call: -; clone_size: -; v_call: TRBV2
cdr3_aa: CASSVGPGQVNEKLFF; cdr3_nt: TGTGCCAGCAGCGTTGGTCCCGGACAGGTGAATGAAAAACTGTTTTTT; j_call: TRBJ1-4; d_call: TRBD1; clone_size: -; v_call: TRBV9
cdr3_aa: CASSVLSGGAKETQYF; cdr3_nt: TGTGCCAGCAGCGTACTTAGCGGGGGGGCGAAAGAGACCCAGTACTTC; j_call: TRBJ2-5; d_call: TRBD2; clone_size: -; v_call: TRBV9
cdr3_aa: CASSAYWGAGNTIYF; cdr3_nt: TGTGCCAGCAGCGCTTATTGGGGGGCTGGAAACACCATATATTTT; j_call: TRBJ1-3; d_call: -; clone_size: -; v_call: TRBV25-1
cdr3_aa: CASSAGQRQDVYGYTF; cdr3_nt: TGTGCCAGCAGCGCGGGCCAAAGACAGGATGTGTATGGCTACACCTTC; j_call: TRBJ1-2; d_call: -; clone_size: -; v_call: TRBV5-4
cdr3_aa: CASSLAPNNEQFF; cdr3_nt: TGTGCCAGCAGCTTAGCCCCAAACAATGAGCAGTTCTTC; j_call: TRBJ2-1; d_call: -; clone_size: once; v_call: TRBV7-9
cdr3_aa: CAWDVGGEAFF; cdr3_nt: TGTGCCTGGGACGTGGGAGGTGAAGCTTTCTTT; j_call: TRBJ1-1; d_call: -; clone_size: few; v_call: TRBV30
cdr3_aa: CASSLYGGGASDTQYF; cdr3_nt: TGTGCCAGCAGCTTATATGGCGGGGGGGCCTCAGATACGCAGTATTTT; j_call: TRBJ2-3; d_call: TRBD2; clone_size: -; v_call: TRBV11-3
cdr3_aa: CASTGRANQPQHF; cdr3_nt: TGTGCCAGTACAGGCAGGGCAAATCAGCCCCAGCATTTT; j_call: TRBJ1-5; d_call: -; clone_size: -; v_call: TRBV19
cdr3_aa: CASSGGEGSYGYTF; cdr3_nt: TGTGCCAGCAGTGGAGGGGAGGGATCCTATGGCTACACCTTC; j_call: TRBJ1-2; d_call: -; clone_size: -; v_call: TRBV6-5
cdr3_aa: CASSRLMNTEAFF; cdr3_nt: TGTGCCAGCAGCCGACTTATGAACACTGAAGCTTTCTTT; j_call: TRBJ1-1; d_call: -; clone_size: few; v_call: TRBV4-2
cdr3_aa: CASSFVDRAAETQYF; cdr3_nt: TGTGCCAGCAGCTTTGTCGACAGGGCAGCAGAGACCCAGTACTTC; j_call: TRBJ2-5; d_call: TRBD1; clone_size: -; v_call: TRBV5-4
cdr3_aa: CASSPRTSGVETQYF; cdr3_nt: TGTGCCAGCAGTCCACGGACTAGCGGGGTTGAGACCCAGTACTTC; j_call: TRBJ2-5; d_call: TRBD2; clone_size: -; v_call: TRBV27
cdr3_aa: CASSIDRVSRPEAFF; cdr3_nt: TGTGCCAGTAGTATAGACAGGGTGTCTAGGCCTGAAGCTTTCTTT; j_call: TRBJ1-1; d_call: -; clone_size: -; v_call: TRBV19
cdr3_aa: CASSSQGGNTEAFF; cdr3_nt: TGTGCCAGCAGCTCCCAGGGGGGGAACACTGAAGCTTTCTTT; j_call: TRBJ1-1; d_call: TRBD1; clone_size: -; v_call: TRBV7-2
cdr3_aa: CASSQRLAGAGDTQYF; cdr3_nt: TGCGCCAGCAGCCAGAGACTAGCGGGGGCGGGGGATACGCAGTATTTT; j_call: TRBJ2-3; d_call: TRBD2; clone_size: -; v_call: TRBV4-3
cdr3_aa: CASSRGGGGVFEKLFF; cdr3_nt: TGTGCCAGCAGCCGTGGGGGGGGTGGAGTTTTTGAAAAACTGTTTTTT; j_call: TRBJ1-4; d_call: -; clone_size: -; v_call: TRBV7-6
cdr3_aa: CASSYRGASPLHF; cdr3_nt: TGTGCCAGCAGTTACAGGGGCGCTTCACCCCTCCACTTT; j_call: TRBJ1-6; d_call: -; clone_size: -; v_call: TRBV6-5
cdr3_aa: CASSQAGPLAGASSEQFF; cdr3_nt: TGTGCCAGCAGCCAAGCAGGGCCACTAGCGGGGGCTTCTAGTGAGCAGTTCTTC; j_call: TRBJ2-1; d_call: TRBD2; clone_size: -; v_call: TRBV14
cdr3_aa: CASRYGGAGETQYF; cdr3_nt: TGTGCCAGCAGATACGGGGGGGCCGGTGAGACCCAGTACTTC; j_call: TRBJ2-5; d_call: TRBD2; clone_size: -; v_call: TRBV6-5
cdr3_aa: CASRQGVATGELFF; cdr3_nt: TGTGCCAGCCGACAGGGGGTAGCTACCGGGGAGCTGTTTTTT; j_call: TRBJ2-2; d_call: TRBD1; clone_size: -; v_call: TRBV9
cdr3_aa: CASSGDRGGTEAFF; cdr3_nt: TGTGCCAGCAGCGGGGACAGGGGGGGCACTGAAGCTTTCTTT; j_call: TRBJ1-1; d_call: TRBD1; clone_size: -; v_call: TRBV5-4
cdr3_aa: CASSLLDREGGYTF; cdr3_nt: TGTGCCAGCTCACTTTTGGACAGGGAAGGTGGCTACACCTTC; j_call: TRBJ1-2; d_call: TRBD1; clone_size: -; v_call: TRBV18
cdr3_aa: CASSLRTSGGAEQYF; cdr3_nt: TGTGCCAGCAGCTTAAGGACTAGCGGGGGTGCCGAGCAGTACTTC; j_call: TRBJ2-7; d_call: TRBD2; clone_size: -; v_call: TRBV7-2
cdr3_aa: CASSKNAGYGANVLTF; cdr3_nt: TGTGCCAGCAGCAAAAATGCCGGGTATGGGGCCAACGTCCTGACTTTC; j_call: TRBJ2-6; d_call: -; clone_size: -; v_call: TRBV7-9
cdr3_aa: CASSVKRGYGYTF; cdr3_nt: TGTGCCAGCAGTGTTAAAAGGGGCTATGGCTACACCTTC; j_call: TRBJ1-2; d_call: -; clone_size: -; v_call: TRBV2
cdr3_aa: CASSVGDRDYEQYF; cdr3_nt: TGTGCCAGCAGCGTAGGGGACAGAGACTACGAGCAGTACTTC; j_call: TRBJ2-7; d_call: TRBD1; clone_size: once; v_call: TRBV9
cdr3_aa: CATSRDRTGTGELFF; cdr3_nt: TGTGCCACCAGCAGAGATCGGACAGGGACCGGGGAGCTGTTTTTT; j_call: TRBJ2-2; d_call: TRBD1; clone_size: -; v_call: TRBV15
cdr3_aa: CASSDRVVDTQYF; cdr3_nt: TGCGCCAGCAGCGACAGGGTGGTCGATACGCAGTATTTT; j_call: TRBJ2-3; d_call: TRBD1; clone_size: -; v_call: TRBV5-1
cdr3_aa: CASSLEGRGLQETQYF; cdr3_nt: TGTGCCAGCAGCTTAGAGGGCAGGGGGCTCCAAGAGACCCAGTACTTC; j_call: TRBJ2-5; d_call: TRBD1; clone_size: once; v_call: TRBV7-2
cdr3_aa: CASSYRTGSGNTIYF; cdr3_nt: TGTGCCAGCAGTTACCGGACAGGCTCTGGAAACACCATATATTTT; j_call: TRBJ1-3; d_call: TRBD1; clone_size: -; v_call: TRBV6-5
cdr3_aa: CASSFGRGYQETQYF; cdr3_nt: TGTGCCAGCAGCTTTGGACGGGGGTACCAAGAGACCCAGTACTTC; j_call: TRBJ2-5; d_call: -; clone_size: -; v_call: TRBV7-3
cdr3_aa: CASSSLALETQYF; cdr3_nt: TGTGCCAGCTCATCTCTAGCGTTGGAGACCCAGTACTTC; j_call: TRBJ2-5; d_call: -; clone_size: -; v_call: TRBV18
cdr3_aa: CASSQDYKRGGTDTQYF; cdr3_nt: TGCGCCAGCAGCCAAGATTACAAACGGGGGGGCACAGATACGCAGTATTTT; j_call: TRBJ2-3; d_call: TRBD2; clone_size: -; v_call: TRBV4-3
cdr3_aa: CASGLDLQTNYGYTF; cdr3_nt: TGTGCTAGTGGTTTGGATTTACAGACTAACTATGGCTACACCTTC; j_call: TRBJ1-2; d_call: -; clone_size: -; v_call: TRBV12-5
cdr3_aa: CAWRGGGTGTDTQYF; cdr3_nt: TGTGCCTGGAGAGGGGGCGGAACGGGCACAGATACGCAGTATTTT; j_call: TRBJ2-3; d_call: TRBD1; clone_size: -; v_call: TRBV30
cdr3_aa: CASSLAAAAGGIEQYF; cdr3_nt: TGTGCCAGCAGCTTAGCGGCAGCGGCGGGGGGAATCGAGCAGTACTTC; j_call: TRBJ2-7; d_call: TRBD2; clone_size: -; v_call: TRBV7-6
cdr3_aa: CASSQATGLRPYEQYF; cdr3_nt: TGCGCCAGCAGCCAAGCGACAGGGCTACGACCCTACGAGCAGTACTTC; j_call: TRBJ2-7; d_call: TRBD1; clone_size: -; v_call: TRBV4-3
cdr3_aa: CSVVPRGLTGGGQFF; cdr3_nt: TGCAGCGTTGTACCCAGGGGACTTACAGGGGGTGGGCAGTTCTTC; j_call: TRBJ2-1; d_call: TRBD1; clone_size: -; v_call: TRBV29-1
cdr3_aa: CASSDRQVTYEQYF; cdr3_nt: TGTGCCAGCAGTGATCGACAGGTTACCTACGAGCAGTACTTC; j_call: TRBJ2-7; d_call: -; clone_size: -; v_call: TRBV25-1
cdr3_aa: CATGDRGTDTQYF; cdr3_nt: TGTGCCACCGGGGACAGGGGCACAGATACGCAGTATTTT; j_call: TRBJ2-3; d_call: TRBD1; clone_size: -; v_call: TRBV15
cdr3_aa: CASSLIVGADTQYF; cdr3_nt: TGTGCCAGCAGCTTAATAGTTGGTGCAGATACGCAGTATTTT; j_call: TRBJ2-3; d_call: -; clone_size: -; v_call: TRBV7-3
cdr3_aa: CASSTGGRGQPQHF; cdr3_nt: TGTGCCAGCAGCACAGGGGGCCGGGGCCAGCCCCAGCATTTT; j_call: TRBJ1-5; d_call: TRBD1; clone_size: once; v_call: TRBV5-6
cdr3_aa: CSARASYEQYF; cdr3_nt: TGCAGTGCTAGGGCCTCCTACGAGCAGTACTTC; j_call: TRBJ2-7; d_call: -; clone_size: -; v_call: TRBV20-1
cdr3_aa: CASSRQGNSEKLFF; cdr3_nt: TGTGCCAGCAGTCGACAGGGGAATTCTGAAAAACTGTTTTTT; j_call: TRBJ1-4; d_call: TRBD1; clone_size: -; v_call: TRBV6-1
cdr3_aa: CASSAGRGNTEAFF; cdr3_nt: TGTGCCAGCAGCGCCGGGAGGGGGAACACTGAAGCTTTCTTT; j_call: TRBJ1-1; d_call: -; clone_size: -; v_call: TRBV7-2
cdr3_aa: CASSLEGVPYNEQFF; cdr3_nt: TGTGCCAGCAGCCTAGAGGGGGTACCCTACAATGAGCAGTTCTTC; j_call: TRBJ2-1; d_call: -; clone_size: -; v_call: TRBV5-6
cdr3_aa: CASSATPSLGQSKGYTF; cdr3_nt: TGTGCCAGCAGCGCAACCCCCTCACTGGGACAGTCGAAAGGCTACACCTTC; j_call: TRBJ1-2; d_call: TRBD1; clone_size: -; v_call: TRBV9
cdr3_aa: CASSSGLLSSYEQYF; cdr3_nt: TGTGCCAGCAGCTCAGGACTGCTAAGCTCCTACGAGCAGTACTTC; j_call: TRBJ2-7; d_call: -; clone_size: once; v_call: TRBV5-5